This entry features one TCR beta chain sequence. This sample was taken from a study of cytomegalovirus exposure and HLA in healthy donors. At the time of sampling, donors were nominally healthy, though unrecorded immune exposures were likely. PCR employed 60 Vbeta and 13 Jbeta primers. The protocol was immunoSEQ multiplex PCR, while the TCRdb copy is restricted to in-frame clones and leaves out a portion. The sample holds about 210,000 clones, roughly 82% seen once. Losses at the gene ends were 3 bases for V and 1 base for J; bases not matched to a gene: 2. CDR1 is SGHDT and CDR2 is YYEEEE in the germline V gene. CDR3 size: 16 residues.

The clonotype originates from a middle-aged man in good health and CMV-seropositive. This chain uses TRBV5-6 with TRBJ2-6; 9 bases agree with TRBD1. The sample was PBMCs. The CDR3 DNA sequence: TGTGCCAGCAGCTCTGGGACAGGGTCTGGGGCCAACGTCCTGACTTTC. Amino acids: CASSSGTGSGANVLTF.